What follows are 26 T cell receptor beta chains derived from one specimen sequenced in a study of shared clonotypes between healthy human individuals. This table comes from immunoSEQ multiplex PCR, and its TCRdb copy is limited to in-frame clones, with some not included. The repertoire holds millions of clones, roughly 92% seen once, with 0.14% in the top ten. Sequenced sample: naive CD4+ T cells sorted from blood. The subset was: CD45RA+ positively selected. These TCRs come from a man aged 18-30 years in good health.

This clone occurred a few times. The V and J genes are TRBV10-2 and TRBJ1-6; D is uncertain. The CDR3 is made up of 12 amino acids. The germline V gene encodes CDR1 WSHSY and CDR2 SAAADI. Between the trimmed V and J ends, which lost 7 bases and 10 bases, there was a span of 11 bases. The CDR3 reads CASTRGESPLHF. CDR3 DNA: TGCGCCAGCACCCGTGGGGAATCACCCCTCCACTTT.

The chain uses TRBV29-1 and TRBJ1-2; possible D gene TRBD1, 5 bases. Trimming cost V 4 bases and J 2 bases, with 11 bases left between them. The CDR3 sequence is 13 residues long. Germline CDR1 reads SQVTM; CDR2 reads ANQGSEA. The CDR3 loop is CSVGGVDNYGYTF. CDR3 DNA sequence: TGCAGCGTTGGAGGGGTCGACAACTATGGCTACACCTTC.

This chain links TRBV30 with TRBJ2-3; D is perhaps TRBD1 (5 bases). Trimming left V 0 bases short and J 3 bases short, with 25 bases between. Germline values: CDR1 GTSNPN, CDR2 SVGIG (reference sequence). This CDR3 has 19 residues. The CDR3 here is CAWSVLGSTAWRRTDTQYF. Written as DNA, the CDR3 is TGTGCCTGGAGTGTACTCGGTTCGACAGCCTGGCGGAGAACAGATACGCAGTATTTT.

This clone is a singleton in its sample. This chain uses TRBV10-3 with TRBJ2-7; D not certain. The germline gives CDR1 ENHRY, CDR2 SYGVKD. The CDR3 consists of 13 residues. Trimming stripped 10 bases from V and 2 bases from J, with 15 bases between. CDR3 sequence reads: CATAPGATYEQYF. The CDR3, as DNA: TGTGCCACCGCCCCGGGTGCGACCTACGAGCAGTACTTC.

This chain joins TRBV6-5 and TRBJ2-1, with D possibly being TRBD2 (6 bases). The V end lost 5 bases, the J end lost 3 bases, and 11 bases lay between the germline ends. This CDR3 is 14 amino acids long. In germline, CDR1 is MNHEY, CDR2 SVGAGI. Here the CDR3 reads CASSPSGFYNEQFF. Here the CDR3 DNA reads TGTGCCAGCAGTCCCAGCGGGTTCTACAATGAGCAGTTCTTC.

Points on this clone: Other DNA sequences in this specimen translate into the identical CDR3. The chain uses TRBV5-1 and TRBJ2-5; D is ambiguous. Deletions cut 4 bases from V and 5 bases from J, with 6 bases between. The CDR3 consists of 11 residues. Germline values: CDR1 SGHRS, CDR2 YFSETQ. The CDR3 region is CASSHGETQYF. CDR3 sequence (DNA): TGCGCCAGCAGCCACGGGGAGACCCAGTACTTC.

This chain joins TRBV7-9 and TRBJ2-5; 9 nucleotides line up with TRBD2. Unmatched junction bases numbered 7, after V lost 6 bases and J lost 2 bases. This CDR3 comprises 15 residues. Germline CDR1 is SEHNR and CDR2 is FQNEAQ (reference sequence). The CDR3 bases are TGTGCCAGCAGTCGAGGACTAGCGTCTCAAGAGACCCAGTACTTC. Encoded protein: CASSRGLASQETQYF.

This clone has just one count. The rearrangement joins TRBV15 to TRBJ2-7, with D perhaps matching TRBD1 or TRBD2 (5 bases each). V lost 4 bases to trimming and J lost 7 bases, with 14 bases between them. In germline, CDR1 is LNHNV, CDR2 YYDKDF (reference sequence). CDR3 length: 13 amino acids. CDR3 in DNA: TGTGCCACCAGCACCCGGGACGTCGGGGAGCAGTACTTC. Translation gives CATSTRDVGEQYF.

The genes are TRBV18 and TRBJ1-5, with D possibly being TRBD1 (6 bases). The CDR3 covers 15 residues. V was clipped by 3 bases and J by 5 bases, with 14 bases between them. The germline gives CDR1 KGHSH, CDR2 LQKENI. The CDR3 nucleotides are TGTGCCAGCTCACCTTCTACAGGGAGGGATCAGCCCCAGCATTTT. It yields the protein CASSPSTGRDQPQHF.

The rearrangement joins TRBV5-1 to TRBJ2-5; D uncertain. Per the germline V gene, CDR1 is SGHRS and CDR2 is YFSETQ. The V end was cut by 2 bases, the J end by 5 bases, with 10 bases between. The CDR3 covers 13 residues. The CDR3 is CASSFRFSETQYF. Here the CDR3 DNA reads TGCGCCAGCAGCTTTAGGTTTTCGGAGACCCAGTACTTC.

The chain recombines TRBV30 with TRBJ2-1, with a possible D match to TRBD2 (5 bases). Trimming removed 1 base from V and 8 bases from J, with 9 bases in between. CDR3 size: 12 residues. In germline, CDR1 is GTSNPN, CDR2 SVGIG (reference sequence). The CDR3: CAWSGASYEQFF. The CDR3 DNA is TGTGCCTGGAGTGGGGCTAGCTATGAGCAGTTCTTC.

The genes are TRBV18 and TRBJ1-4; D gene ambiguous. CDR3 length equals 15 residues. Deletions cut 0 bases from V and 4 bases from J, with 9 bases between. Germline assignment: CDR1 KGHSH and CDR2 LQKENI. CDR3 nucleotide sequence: TGTGCCAGCTCACCACCGTCCAGAGATAATGAAAAACTGTTTTTT. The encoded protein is CASSPPSRDNEKLFF. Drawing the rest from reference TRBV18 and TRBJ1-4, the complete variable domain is NAGVMQNPRHLVRRRGQEARLRCSPMKGHSHVYWYRQLPEEGLKFMVYLQKENIIDESGMPKERFSAEFPKEGPSILRIQQVVRGDSAAYFCASSPPSRDNEKLFFGSGTQLSVL.

Written as DNA, the CDR3 is TGTGCCAGTAGTATAAGGGTCCCCAACAATGAGCAGTTCTTC. This sequence encodes CASSIRVPNNEQFF. This rearrangement joins TRBV19 to TRBJ2-1; no firm D call. The V gene's germline CDR1 is LNHDA and CDR2 SQIVND (reference sequence). V lost 2 bases and J lost 5, with 10 bases in between. CDR3 length: 14 residues.

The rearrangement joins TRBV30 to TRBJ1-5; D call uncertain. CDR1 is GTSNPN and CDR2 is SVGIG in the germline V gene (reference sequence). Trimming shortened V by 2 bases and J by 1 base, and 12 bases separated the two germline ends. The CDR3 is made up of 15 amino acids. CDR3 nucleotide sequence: TGTGCCTGGAGTCCAGACCCTGGGAGCAATCAGCCCCAGCATTTT. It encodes CAWSPDPGSNQPQHF.

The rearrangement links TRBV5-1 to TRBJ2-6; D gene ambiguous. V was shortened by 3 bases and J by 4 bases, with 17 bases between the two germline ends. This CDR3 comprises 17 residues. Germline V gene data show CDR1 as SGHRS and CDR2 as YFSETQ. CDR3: CASSSGPQRAGANVLTF. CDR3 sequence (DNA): TGCGCCAGCAGCTCGGGTCCCCAAAGAGCCGGGGCCAACGTCCTGACTTTC.

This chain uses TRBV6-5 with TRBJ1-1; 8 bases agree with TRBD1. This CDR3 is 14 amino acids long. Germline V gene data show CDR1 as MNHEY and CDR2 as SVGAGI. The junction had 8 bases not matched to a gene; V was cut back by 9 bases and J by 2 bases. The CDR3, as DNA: TGTGCCAGTCGAACGACAGGGGACAACACTGAAGCTTTCTTT. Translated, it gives CASRTTGDNTEAFF.

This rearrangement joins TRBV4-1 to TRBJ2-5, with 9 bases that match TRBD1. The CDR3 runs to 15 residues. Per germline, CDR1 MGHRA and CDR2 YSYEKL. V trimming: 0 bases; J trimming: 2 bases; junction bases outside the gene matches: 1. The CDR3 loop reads CASSQEDRGQETQYF. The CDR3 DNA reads TGCGCCAGCAGCCAAGAGGACAGGGGTCAAGAGACCCAGTACTTC.

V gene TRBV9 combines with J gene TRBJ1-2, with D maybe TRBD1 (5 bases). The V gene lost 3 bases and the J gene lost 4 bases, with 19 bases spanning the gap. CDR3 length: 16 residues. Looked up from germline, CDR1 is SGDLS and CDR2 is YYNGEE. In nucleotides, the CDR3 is TGTGCCAGCAGCGGAGGTTCCCAGGGCCCAACCTATGGCTACACCTTC. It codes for CASSGGSQGPTYGYTF.

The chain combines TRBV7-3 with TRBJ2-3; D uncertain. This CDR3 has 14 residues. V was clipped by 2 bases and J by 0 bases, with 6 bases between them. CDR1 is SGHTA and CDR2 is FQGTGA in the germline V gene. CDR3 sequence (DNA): TGTGCCAGCAGCTTAGAGGTTAGCACAGATACGCAGTATTTT. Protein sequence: CASSLEVSTDTQYF.

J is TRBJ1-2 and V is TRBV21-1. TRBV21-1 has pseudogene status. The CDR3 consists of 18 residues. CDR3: CASSKKDGPFLAVYGYTF. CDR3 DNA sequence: TGTGCCAGCAGCAAAAAAGACGGACCCTTCCTGGCCGTCTATGGCTACACCTTC.

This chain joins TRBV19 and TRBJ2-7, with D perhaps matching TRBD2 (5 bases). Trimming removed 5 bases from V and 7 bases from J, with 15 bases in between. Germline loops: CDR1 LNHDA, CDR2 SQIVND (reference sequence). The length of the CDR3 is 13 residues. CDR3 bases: TGTGCCAGTAGTGGCTACCGGGGTGGGGAGCAGTACTTC. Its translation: CASSGYRGGEQYF.

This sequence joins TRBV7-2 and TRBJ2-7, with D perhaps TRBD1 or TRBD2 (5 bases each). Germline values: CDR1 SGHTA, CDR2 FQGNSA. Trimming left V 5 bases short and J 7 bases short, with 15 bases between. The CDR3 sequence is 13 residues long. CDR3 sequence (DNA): TGTGCCAGCAGCCTGGGACGGAGAATGGAGCAGTACTTC. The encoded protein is CASSLGRRMEQYF.

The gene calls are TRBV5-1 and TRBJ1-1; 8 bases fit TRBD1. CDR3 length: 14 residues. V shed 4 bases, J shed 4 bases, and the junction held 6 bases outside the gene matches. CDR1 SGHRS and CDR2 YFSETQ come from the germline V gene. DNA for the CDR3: TGCGCCAGCAGCAATCAGGGGGCCGGCACTGAAGCTTTCTTT. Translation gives CASSNQGAGTEAFF.

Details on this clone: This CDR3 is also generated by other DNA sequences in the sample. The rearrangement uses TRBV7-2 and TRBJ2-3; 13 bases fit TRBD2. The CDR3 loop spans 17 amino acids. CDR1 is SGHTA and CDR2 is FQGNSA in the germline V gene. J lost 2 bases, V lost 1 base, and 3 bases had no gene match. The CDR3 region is CASSLEGLAGFTDTQYF. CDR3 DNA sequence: TGTGCCAGCAGCTTAGAGGGACTAGCGGGGTTCACAGATACGCAGTATTTT.

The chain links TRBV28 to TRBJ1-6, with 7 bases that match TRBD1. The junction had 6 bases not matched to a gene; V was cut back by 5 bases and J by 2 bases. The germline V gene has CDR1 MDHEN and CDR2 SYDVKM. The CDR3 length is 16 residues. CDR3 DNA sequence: TGTGCCAGCAGTGAAGCCGGGACAGCCTATAATTCACCCCTCCACTTT. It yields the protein CASSEAGTAYNSPLHF.

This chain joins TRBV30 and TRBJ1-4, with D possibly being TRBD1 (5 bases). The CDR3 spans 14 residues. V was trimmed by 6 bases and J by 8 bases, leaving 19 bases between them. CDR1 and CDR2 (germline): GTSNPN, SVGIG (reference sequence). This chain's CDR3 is CACETIREREKLFF. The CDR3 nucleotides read TGTGCCTGCGAAACTATCAGGGAAAGAGAAAAACTGTTTTTT.